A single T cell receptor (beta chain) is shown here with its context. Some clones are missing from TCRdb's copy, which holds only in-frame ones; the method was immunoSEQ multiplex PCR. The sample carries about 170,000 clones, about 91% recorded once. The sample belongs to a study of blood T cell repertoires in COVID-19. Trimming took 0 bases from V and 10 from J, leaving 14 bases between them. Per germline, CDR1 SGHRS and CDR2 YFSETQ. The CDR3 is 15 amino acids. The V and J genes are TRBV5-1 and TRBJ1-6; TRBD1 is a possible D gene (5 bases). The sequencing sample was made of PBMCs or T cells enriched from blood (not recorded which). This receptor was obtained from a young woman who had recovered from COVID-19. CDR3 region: CASSLADGGGSPLHF. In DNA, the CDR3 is TGCGCCAGCAGCTTGGCGGACGGGGGAGGATCACCCCTCCACTTT.